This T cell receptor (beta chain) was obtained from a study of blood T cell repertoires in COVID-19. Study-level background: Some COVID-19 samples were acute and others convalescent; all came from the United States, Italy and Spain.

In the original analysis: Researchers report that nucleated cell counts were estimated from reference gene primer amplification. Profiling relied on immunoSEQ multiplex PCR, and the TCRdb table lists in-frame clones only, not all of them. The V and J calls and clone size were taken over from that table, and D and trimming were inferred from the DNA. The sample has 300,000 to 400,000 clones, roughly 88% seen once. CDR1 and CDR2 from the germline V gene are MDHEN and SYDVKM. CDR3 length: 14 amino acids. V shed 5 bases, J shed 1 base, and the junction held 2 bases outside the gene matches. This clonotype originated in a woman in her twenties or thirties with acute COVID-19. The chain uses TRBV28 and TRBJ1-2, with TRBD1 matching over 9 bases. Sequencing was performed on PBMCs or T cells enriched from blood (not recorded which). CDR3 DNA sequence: TGTGCCAGCAGTGCGGACAGGGGTAACTATGGCTACACCTTC. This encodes CASSADRGNYGYTF.